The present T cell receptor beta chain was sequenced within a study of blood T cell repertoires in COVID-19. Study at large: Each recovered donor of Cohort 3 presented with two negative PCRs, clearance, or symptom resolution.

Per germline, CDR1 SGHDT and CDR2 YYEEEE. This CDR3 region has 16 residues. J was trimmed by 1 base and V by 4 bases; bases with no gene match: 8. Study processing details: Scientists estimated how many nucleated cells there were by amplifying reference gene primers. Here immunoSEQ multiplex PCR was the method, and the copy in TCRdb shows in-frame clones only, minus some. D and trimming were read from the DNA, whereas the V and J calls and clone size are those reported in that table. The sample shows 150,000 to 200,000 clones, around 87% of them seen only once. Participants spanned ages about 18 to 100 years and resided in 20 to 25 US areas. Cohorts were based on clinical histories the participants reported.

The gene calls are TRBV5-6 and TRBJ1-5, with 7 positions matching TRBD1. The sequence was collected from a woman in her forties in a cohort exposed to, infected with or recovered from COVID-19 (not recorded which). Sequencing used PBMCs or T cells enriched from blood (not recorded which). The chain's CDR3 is CASSGRQGGSNQPQHF. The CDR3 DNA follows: TGTGCCAGCAGCGGGAGACAGGGTGGAAGCAATCAGCCCCAGCATTTT.